The clone carrying this TCR beta chain was recorded at least ten times. Its antigen remains unidentified. The germline V gene has CDR1 SGHTA and CDR2 FQGNSA. The CDR3 totals 14 residues. V lost 3 bases and J 2 bases, leaving 8 bases between the germline ends. As healthy controls, volunteers from a blood bank in Maryland, USA, were used. The cDNA came from 5'RACE with 10-nucleotide random UMIs. Sequencing of 15-18 subjects in each run yielded over 190 million TCR-beta sequences. TCRdb recomputed calls from the 5' RACE reads with MiXCR, one row per CDR3 protein. The data contain 30,000 or so distinct CDR3 sequences, 9% to 15% of them singletons. The record originates from a study of neurological immune-mediated disorders. Overall study results and limits: Patients with HTLV-1-associated myelopathy showed the most TCR clonal expansion. Those with multiple sclerosis showed the least, falling below healthy controls.

The chain couples TRBV7-2 to TRBJ1-5; D remains unclear. The sequenced sample was PBMCs. This receptor was taken from a man aged 55 to 70 in good health. In nucleotides, the CDR3 is TGTGCCAGCAGCTTCTTGGGTGGCAATCAGCCCCAGCATTTT. It specifies CASSFLGGNQPQHF.